This T cell receptor (beta chain) was observed in a study of T cells in women clearing cervical HPV infection. Study conclusions and caveats: CIN3+ cases had significantly higher TCR repertoire richness than controls, but evenness did not differ.

Generated by immunoSEQ multiplex PCR, the TCRdb table keeps only in-frame clones and is missing some. The listing contains about 39,000 clones. In regard to this clone: As yet, its antigen is unknown. Coverage ceases 3 residues before the CDR3 finishes, and the germline J gene fills in the end.

Trimming took off 0 bases at V and 5 bases at J, with 12 bases between the two ends. The CDR3 runs to 15 residues. CDR1 is SGHRS and CDR2 is YFSETQ in the germline V gene. The material sequenced was blood buffy coat. This rearrangement joins TRBV5-1 to TRBJ1-5; D remains unclear. The sequence derives from a woman between 18 and 75 years old with a cervical HPV16 infection that either progressed to CIN3+ or cleared (not recorded which). The part of the CDR3 DNA that was read is TGCGCCAGCAGCTTGGCCGGCGGCAAGGATCAGCCC. Protein: CASSLAGGKDQP. The full CDR3 is CASSLAGGKDQPQHF.